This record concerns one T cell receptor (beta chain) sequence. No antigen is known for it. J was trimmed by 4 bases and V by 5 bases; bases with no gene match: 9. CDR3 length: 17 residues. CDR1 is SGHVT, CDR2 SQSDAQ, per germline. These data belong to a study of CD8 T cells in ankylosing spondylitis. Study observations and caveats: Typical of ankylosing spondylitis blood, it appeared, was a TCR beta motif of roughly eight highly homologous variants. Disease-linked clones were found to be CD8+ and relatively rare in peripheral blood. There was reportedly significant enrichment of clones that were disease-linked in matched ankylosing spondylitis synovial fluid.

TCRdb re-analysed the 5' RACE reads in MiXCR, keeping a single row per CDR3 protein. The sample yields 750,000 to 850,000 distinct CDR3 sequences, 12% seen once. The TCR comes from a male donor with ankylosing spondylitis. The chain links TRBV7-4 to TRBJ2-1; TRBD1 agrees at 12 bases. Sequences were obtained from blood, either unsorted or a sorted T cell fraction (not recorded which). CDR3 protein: CASSVSGTGGAYNEQFF. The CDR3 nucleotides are TGTGCCAGCAGCGTATCCGGGACAGGGGGCGCGTACAATGAGCAGTTCTTC.